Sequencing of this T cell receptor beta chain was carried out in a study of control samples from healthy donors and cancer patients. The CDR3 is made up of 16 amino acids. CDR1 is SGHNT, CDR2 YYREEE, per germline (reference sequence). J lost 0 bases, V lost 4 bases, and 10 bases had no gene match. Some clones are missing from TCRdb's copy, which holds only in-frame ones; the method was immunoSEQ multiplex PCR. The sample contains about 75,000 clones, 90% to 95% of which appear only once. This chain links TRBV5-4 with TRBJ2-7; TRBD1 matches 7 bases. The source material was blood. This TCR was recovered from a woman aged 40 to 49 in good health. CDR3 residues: CASSPPGQVSSYEQYF. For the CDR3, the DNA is TGTGCCAGCAGCCCTCCCGGACAGGTGAGCTCCTACGAGCAGTACTTC.